The entry below gives a single TCR beta chain sequence along with its context. This clonotype appeared a few times. Its antigen has not been determined. No base quality information exists; no much larger clone differs at one position. This sample was included in a study of T-cell memory formation after mild COVID-19 (dated by TCRdb to the early 2020s). About the full investigation: TCR sequence clusters from the two donors were largely donor specific. Two young, previously healthy adult volunteers, one female and one male, were included in the cohort. Longitudinal TCRalpha and TCRbeta repertoire sequencing tracked T-cell clones expanding and contracting after mild COVID-19 in a couple of donors.

The full study reports these points: Clones that contracted from day 15 to 85 showed balanced CD4/CD8 phenotypes, whereas a second wave of clones that expanded from day 15 to 37 leaned towards CD4+. Some responding clones were detected in pre-infection memory, suggesting pre-existing cross-reactive memory T cells joined the SARS-CoV-2 response. The second-wave clones that peaked on day 37 were not confirmed to be SARS-CoV-2 specific. Only a couple of mild cases were covered by the study, and larger cohorts that include severe cases with pre-infection samples were considered necessary. Contracting CD4+ clones appeared mostly in the CM and EM memory subsets, whereas CD8+ clones were enriched in EMRA.

CDR1 and CDR2 are read off the germline V gene as LGHNA and YSLEER. The trim is 0 bases for V and 4 bases for J, with a gap of 9 bases between the germline ends. From its cysteine to its phenylalanine, the CDR3 spans 14 amino acids. Just the 42-base CDR3 DNA is kept, in frame starting at base 1. PBMCs were isolated by Ficoll-Paque density gradient centrifugation. Sequencing took place on an Illumina NovaSeq 6000. Using 5'RACE with constant-segment primers, TCRalpha and TCRbeta cDNA libraries were constructed, with sample barcodes and unique molecular identifiers added in the process. RNA was extracted from every sample with Trizol reagent. Libraries were amplified in two PCR steps, with a second sample barcode and Illumina TruSeq adapters added in the second step. Libraries were sequenced on an Illumina NovaSeq with 2 x 150 bp paired-end reads. The published analysis was carried out like this. The reads were demultiplexed and collapsed into UMI-guided consensus sequences using migec v1.2.7. Using mixcr v2.1.11, the UMI consensuses were aligned to TRA and TRB V and J templates and assembled into clonotypes. A clonotype was counted as expanded or contracted only when both edgeR and NoisET called the clonotype significant, with the noise models trained on biological replicates. For edgeR calls, a false discovery rate-adjusted p below 0.01 and a log2 fold-change threshold of 1 were applied. As an exploratory analysis of dynamics, max-normalized trajectories of the 1000 most abundant clonotypes were examined by PCA with hierarchical clustering. Separately sequenced CD4+ and CD8+ repertoires were used to assign a CD4 or CD8 phenotype to each responding clone. The public reads were quality trimmed at Q25 with fastp and then assembled into clones with MiXCR by TCRdb, keeping productive beta chains. Under each unique CDR3 protein, matching rows form one entry showing the most common genes and DNA. In this record, the V and J calls reflect TCRdb's handling and not the investigators' own analysis. Across this sample there are around 310,000 distinct CDR3 sequences, with approximately 14% seen only once. Under 25% of the sample comes from the top ten.

Sequenced input: PBMCs or a T cell subset sorted from them (not recorded which). The clonotype originates from a man aged 18 to 30 who had mild COVID-19 (a few samples of this study predate the infection). The sample titles of this study are shuffled in the database, so cell type and time point are left out; the donor was told from shared clones. The chain was built from TRBV4-3 and TRBJ2-5, with the D call perhaps TRBD1 or TRBD2, each one matching 5 bases. CDR3 loop: CASSQDTGGETQYF. In nucleotide form, the sequence is TGCGCCAGCAGCCAAGATACAGGAGGAGAGACCCAGTACTTC.